This TCR beta chain was captured by sequencing in a study of beta chain features in type 1 diabetes. Study-level information: On cell yields, gender and age, patients and healthy donors were similar. Overall study findings and caveats: Type 1 diabetes patients had moderately but significantly shorter TCRB CDR3s in all four CD4+ subsets. PCR might show a preference for shorter templates, equally across patients and controls. There was a possibility that cDNA sequencing over-represented cells with high TCR expression.

Expressed TCRB transcripts were sequenced because the entire RNA isolate underwent reverse transcription. TCRdb keeps only in-frame clones here, not all; method: immunoSEQ multiplex PCR. The sample lists around 180,000 clones, less than 10% seen once, with under 0.55% in the top ten. Comment on this clone: The antigen remains undetermined.

CD4+ naive, central memory, regulatory and stem cell-like memory subsets were isolated by sorting on CD45RO/CCR7/CD25/CD127/CD95/CD27. The CDR3 is 16 amino acids. CDR1 is SGHAT, CDR2 FQNNGV, per germline. Trimming removed 3 bases from V and 1 base from J; junction bases left unmatched: 6. Sequencing was carried out using central memory CD4+ T cells from blood. The sequence came from a man between 18 and 29 years old with type 1 diabetes. The rearrangement uses TRBV11-2 and TRBJ2-3, with 8 bases lining up with TRBD2. The CDR3 coding sequence is TGTGCCAGCAGCTTCACCGGGGGGGGTCGCACAGATACGCAGTATTTT. This codes for CASSFTGGGRTDTQYF.